The 28 T cell receptor beta chains below were found in one sample sequenced in a study of CD8+ T cells in alopecia areata (dated by TCRdb to the late 2010s). The time point label, as the study defines it: baseline before oral tofacitinib. The protocol used for the library was the immunoSEQ multiplex PCR assay. RNA was extracted from all samples and reverse transcribed into cDNA, which served as template for TCR sequencing. In its TCRdb copy, this immuneACCESS table keeps in-frame sequences only and misses some clones. Where compared with another copy, unresolved V genes explain less than half of these, and the others have no known cause. The table for this sample lists about 150,000 clones; about 50% of them were counted only once. The ten most abundant clones make up approximately 20% of the sample. Sequencing was performed on CD8+ T cells sorted from blood, taken at week 0. The receptors here all came from a human donor with alopecia areata.

V usage is TRBV7-6 and J usage is TRBJ2-1; 13 bases match TRBD2. This CDR3 contains 15 residues. CDR1 is SGHVS and CDR2 is FNYEAQ in the germline V gene. Unmatched junction bases numbered 5, after V lost 5 bases and J lost 7 bases. The CDR3 region is CASSPGGLAGNEQFF. The CDR3, as DNA: TGTGCCAGCAGCCCGGGGGGACTAGCGGGGAATGAGCAGTTCTTC.

The chain uses TRBV14 and TRBJ1-1, with D perhaps TRBD1 (6 bases). This CDR3 spans 16 amino acids. The V gene's germline CDR1 is SGHDN and CDR2 FVKESK. Trimming left V 1 base short and J 3 bases short, with 15 bases between. The CDR3 nucleotides read TGTGCCAGCAGCCAAGGTCTTGACAGGCTGGACACTGAAGCTTTCTTT. Translated, it gives CASSQGLDRLDTEAFF. The complete variable domain, with remaining parts taken from reference TRBV14 and TRBJ1-1, reads EAGVTQFPSHSVIEKGQTVTLRCDPISGHDNLYWYRRVMGKEIKFLLHFVKESKQDESGMPNNRFLAERTGGTYSTLKVQPAELEDSGVYFCASSQGLDRLDTEAFFGQGTRLTVV.

The J gene is TRBJ2-5, the V gene TRBV7-2; D unclear. The CDR3 contains 10 residues. Trimming stripped 5 bases from V and 4 bases from J, with 2 bases between. Germline V lookup: CDR1 SGHTA, CDR2 FQGNSA. This CDR3 reads CASSGETQYF. In DNA form, the CDR3 reads TGTGCCAGCAGCGGAGAGACCCAGTACTTC.

This chain uses TRBV30 with TRBJ1-1; a weak D match, TRBD1 (5 bases). Trimming took off 0 bases at V and 4 bases at J, with 9 bases between the two ends. Germline V CDR1 and CDR2: GTSNPN, SVGIG (reference sequence). The CDR3 consists of 13 residues. CDR3 coding DNA: TGTGCCTGGAGTGTACAGGTACTCACTGAAGCTTTCTTT. It is translated as CAWSVQVLTEAFF.

The chain combines TRBV4-3 with TRBJ1-2, with unresolved D. Germline V CDR1 and CDR2: LGHNA, YSLEER. Trimming cost V 1 base and J 0 bases, with 9 bases left between them. CDR3 length: 15 residues. The CDR3 nucleotides read TGCGCCAGCAGCCAAGTGGGTGCACCTAACTATGGCTACACCTTC. Its translation: CASSQVGAPNYGYTF.

The chain has TRBV5-1 and TRBJ1-2; D remains ambiguous. This CDR3 is built from 14 residues. Trimming took 0 bases from V and 2 from J, leaving 8 bases between them. Germline CDR1 and CDR2: SGHRS and YFSETQ. CDR3 in amino acids: CASSLAPENYGYTF. CDR3 nucleotide sequence: TGCGCCAGCAGCTTGGCCCCGGAGAACTATGGCTACACCTTC.

This clone was counted only a few times. In DNA, the CDR3 is TGTGCTACCTCCCTGGACAGGGGATCCACAGATACGCAGTATTTT. Protein sequence: CATSLDRGSTDTQYF. The V and J genes are TRBV12-5 and TRBJ2-3; the match to TRBD1 covers 9 bases. Germline V gives CDR1 LGHNT, CDR2 FRNRAP. The CDR3 is made up of 15 amino acids. With V trimmed by 10 bases and J by 2 bases, 10 bases remained unmatched.

The J gene is TRBJ1-1, the V gene TRBV27; tentative D call: TRBD1 (6 bases). The CDR3 has 13 amino acids. Trimming took off 8 bases at V and 4 bases at J, with 14 bases between the two ends. The germline V gene has CDR1 MNHEY and CDR2 SMNVEV (reference sequence). In nucleotides, the CDR3 is TGTGCCAGCCAGGGACAAGGGAGCACTGAAGCTTTCTTT. It encodes CASQGQGSTEAFF.

This clone was observed a single time. The chain combines TRBV29-1 with TRBJ2-7; 7 bases agree with TRBD1. The CDR3 covers 14 residues. J was trimmed by 2 bases and V by 4 bases; bases with no gene match: 8. Germline V gene sequence: CDR1 SQVTM, CDR2 ANQGSEA. The CDR3 region is CSVVWDSLPYEQYF. The CDR3 nucleotides read TGCAGCGTTGTATGGGACAGTTTACCCTACGAGCAGTACTTC.

The genes are TRBV29-1 and TRBJ2-7; perhaps TRBD1 as D (6 bases). The CDR3 consists of 14 residues. Germline CDR1 and CDR2: SQVTM and ANQGSEA. V was shortened by 5 bases and J by 4 bases, with 18 bases between the two germline ends. The CDR3 bases are TGCAGCGTTCTCCAGGGGAGTACGTCGTACGAGCAGTACTTC. This sequence encodes CSVLQGSTSYEQYF.

The chain joins TRBV13 to TRBJ1-2, with D uncertain. Germline CDR1 PRHDT, CDR2 FYEKMQ (reference sequence). The CDR3 spans 13 residues. V lost 1 base and J 2 bases, leaving 5 bases between the germline ends. In DNA form, the CDR3 reads TGTGCCAGCAGCTTAGAGCGGAACTATGGCTACACCTTC. It encodes CASSLERNYGYTF.

This clone appeared a few times. The rearrangement links TRBV7-8 to TRBJ1-1; D not certain. Germline V CDR1 and CDR2: SGHVS, FQNEAQ. CDR3 length equals 15 residues. V lost 1 base and J lost 4, with 13 bases in between. Here the CDR3 reads CASSLDQRHGTEAFF. The CDR3 DNA sequence: TGTGCCAGCAGCTTAGATCAGAGACACGGCACTGAAGCTTTCTTT.

The chain is built from TRBV7-6 and TRBJ2-3; TRBD2 matches at 11 bases. CDR1 and CDR2 from the germline V gene are SGHVS and FNYEAQ. J was trimmed by 1 base and V by 5 bases; bases with no gene match: 2. The CDR3 runs to 15 residues. The CDR3 region is CASSQGLAGTDTQYF. For the CDR3, the DNA is TGTGCCAGCAGCCAGGGACTAGCGGGCACAGATACGCAGTATTTT.

The sample holds a few counts of this clone. This chain links TRBV29-1 with TRBJ2-1, with 10 bases lining up with TRBD2. From germline, CDR1 is SQVTM and CDR2 ANQGSEA. Trimming cost V 0 bases and J 0 bases; bases outside gene matches: 5. The CDR3 is 17 amino acids. The CDR3 loop reads CSVEDPAGGSSYNEQFF. The CDR3 DNA reads TGCAGCGTTGAAGATCCAGCGGGGGGGAGCTCCTACAATGAGCAGTTCTTC.

This clone turned up a few times. The chain links TRBV4-1 to TRBJ2-5, with 10 bases identical to TRBD1. Germline-derived CDR1 and CDR2 are MGHRA and YSYEKL. V shed 0 bases and J 4 bases; nucleotides not matched to a gene: 2. The CDR3 spans 15 residues. This CDR3 reads CASSQDDRGLETQYF. The CDR3, as DNA: TGCGCCAGCAGCCAAGACGACAGGGGGCTAGAGACCCAGTACTTC.

The rearrangement uses TRBV7-9 and TRBJ2-7; no definite D call. The CDR3 runs to 12 residues. V gave up 5 bases and J gave up 5 bases, with 10 bases separating them. The germline V gene encodes CDR1 SEHNR and CDR2 FQNEAQ (reference sequence). The CDR3 reads CASSPTPHEQYF. CDR3 nucleotides: TGTGCCAGCAGCCCAACCCCCCACGAGCAGTACTTC.

The chain has TRBV30 and TRBJ2-3, with D possibly matching TRBD2 (5 bases). Germline CDR1 is GTSNPN and CDR2 is SVGIG (reference sequence). The CDR3 is 13 amino acids. With 4 bases removed from V and 2 bases from J, the gap between germline ends came to 10 bases. CDR3 in amino acids: CAWTIGLTDTQYF. Written as DNA, the CDR3 is TGTGCCTGGACTATCGGACTCACAGATACGCAGTATTTT.

The chain recombines TRBV30 with TRBJ2-7, with 7 bases fitting TRBD1. The germline gives CDR1 GTSNPN, CDR2 SVGIG (reference sequence). V trimming: 4 bases; J trimming: 3 bases; junction bases outside the gene matches: 15. The CDR3 consists of 16 residues. The DNA of the CDR3 is TGTGCCTGGACCCCAGGACAGGCAAATTACCTCTACGAGCAGTACTTC. Amino acid sequence: CAWTPGQANYLYEQYF.

The chain links TRBV5-6 to TRBJ2-1; possible D gene TRBD1, 5 bases. Trimming stripped 5 bases from V and 5 bases from J, with 17 bases between. The germline V gene has CDR1 SGHDT and CDR2 YYEEEE. CDR3 length equals 15 residues. CDR3 in DNA: TGTGCCAGCAGACCTACAGGTCTTGGGGACAATGAGCAGTTCTTC. Translation: CASRPTGLGDNEQFF. Variable domain in full (rest from reference TRBV5-6 and TRBJ2-1): DAGVTQSPTHLIKTRGQQVTLRCSPKSGHDTVSWYQQALGQGPQFIFQYYEEEERQRGNFPDRFSGHQFPNYSSELNVNALLLGDSALYLCASRPTGLGDNEQFFGPGTRLTVL.

This clone showed up just a few times. This chain links TRBV29-1 with TRBJ2-7; 10 bases are shared with TRBD2. After removal of 2 bases from V and 2 bases from J, the junction contained 6 bases not matched to a gene. Germline V gene lookup returns CDR1 SQVTM and CDR2 ANQGSEA. The CDR3 is made up of 15 amino acids. This CDR3 is CSVEPLAGTTYEQYF. Written as DNA, the CDR3 is TGCAGCGTTGAACCACTAGCGGGGACGACCTACGAGCAGTACTTC.

J is TRBJ2-1 and V is TRBV25-1; no definite D call. Germline V gene lookup returns CDR1 MGHDK and CDR2 SYGVNS. This CDR3 has 14 amino acids. V lost 3 bases and J lost 9, with 15 bases in between. In nucleotides, the CDR3 is TGTGCCAGCAGTGAGTCTCTCTACGCTAGTGAGCAGTTCTTC. Translation: CASSESLYASEQFF.

This clone was seen only once. The rearrangement joins TRBV29-1 to TRBJ1-2; 7 bases line up with TRBD1. The CDR3 contains 13 residues. The trim removed 6 bases at V and 4 bases at J, leaving 8 bases unmatched. The germline V gene has CDR1 SQVTM and CDR2 ANQGSEA. CDR3 amino acids: CSVPSDRAYGYTF. The CDR3 nucleotides are TGCAGCGTACCCAGCGACAGGGCCTATGGCTACACCTTC.

In nucleotides, the CDR3 is TGTGCCACCAGCAGAGATTTTCAGGGGGCCACTGAAGCTTTCTTT. Residues: CATSRDFQGATEAFF. This sequence joins TRBV15 and TRBJ1-1; 8 bases align to TRBD1. The CDR3 spans 15 residues. Per germline, CDR1 LNHNV and CDR2 YYDKDF (reference sequence). The trim removed 0 bases at V and 4 bases at J, leaving 4 bases unmatched.

The chain uses TRBV4-3 and TRBJ2-7; no definite D call. Germline loops: CDR1 LGHNA, CDR2 YSLEER. Trimming took 2 bases from V and 3 from J, leaving 11 bases between them. The CDR3 contains 14 residues. The CDR3, as DNA: TGCGCCAGCAGCCAATCCAGAGGCAGCTACGAGCAGTACTTC. Translation gives CASSQSRGSYEQYF.

The rearrangement joins TRBV6-6 to TRBJ1-6; a possible D gene is TRBD1 (6 bases). The V end was cut by 4 bases, the J end by 9 bases, with 19 bases between. CDR1 is MNHNY and CDR2 is SVGAGI in the germline V gene (reference sequence). This CDR3 has 16 residues. The CDR3 spells CASSSQTTGASSPLHF. The CDR3 nucleotides are TGTGCCAGCAGTTCTCAGACAACGGGGGCGTCTTCACCCCTCCACTTT.

The sample holds a few counts of this clone. The chain recombines TRBV4-1 with TRBJ2-7; the D is unclear. Trimming took off 0 bases at V and 4 bases at J, with 7 bases between the two ends. This CDR3 has 13 residues. Germline CDR1 reads MGHRA; CDR2 reads YSYEKL. CDR3 amino acids: CASSQDSRYEQYF. The CDR3 DNA reads TGCGCCAGCAGCCAAGATTCGAGGTACGAGCAGTACTTC.

There are a few counts of this clone. V and J are TRBV13 and TRBJ2-7; 8 bases map to TRBD1. V was pared by 6 bases and J by 2 bases, with 6 bases of the junction left unmatched. Germline CDR1 reads PRHDT; CDR2 reads FYEKMQ (reference sequence). The CDR3 covers 14 residues. CDR3 DNA: TGTGCCAGCAGACGCGGACAGGGAACCTACGAGCAGTACTTC. Its protein product is CASRRGQGTYEQYF.

This clone was recorded once. Additional DNA sequences in this sample encode the identical CDR3. The V call is TRBV30, the J call TRBJ2-7, with D unresolved. The CDR3 covers 12 residues. Looked up from germline, CDR1 is GTSNPN and CDR2 is SVGIG (reference sequence). V gave up 4 bases and J gave up 1 base, with 8 bases separating them. CDR3 in DNA: TGTGCCTGGACTGGCGGTTCCTACGAGCAGTACTTC. Its translation is CAWTGGSYEQYF.